Shown below are 3 T cell receptor beta chains from a single sample sequenced in a study of glioma-infiltrating T cells. Using RNA template, CDR3s of TCR alpha and beta were amplified with iRepertoire arm-PCR. In TCRdb, the multiplex PCR reads were re-called with MiXCR into one record per CDR3 protein. The sample lists approximately 110,000 distinct CDR3 sequences, around 23% seen once, with around 15% in the top ten. Sequencing used glioma tissue, nonneoplastic brain tissue, or PBMCs (not recorded which). The receptor source for this set is a human donor with low-grade glioma or glioblastoma, undergoing nonglioma brain surgery, or in good health (not recorded which).

Concerning this clonotype: Possible read error: a much larger clone is one base away. The rearrangement joins TRBV20-1 to TRBJ2-1; 9 bases align to TRBD2. This CDR3 spans 14 amino acids. The germline V gene has CDR1 DFQATT and CDR2 SNEGSKA (reference sequence). The CDR3 DNA reads as TGCAGGGCCCCGGCGGGAGGGCGATACAATGAGCAGTTCTTC. Translated: CRAPAGGRYNEQFF.

This chain uses TRBV4-3 with TRBJ2-3, with 9 bases identical to TRBD1. The CDR3 consists of 16 residues. Germline CDR1 reads LGHNA; CDR2 reads YSLEER. Germline trimming cut 5 bases from V and 4 bases from J; bases unmatched to any gene: 10. The CDR3: CASSSDPGQGADTQYF. CDR3 DNA sequence: TGCGCCAGCAGCTCAGATCCGGGACAGGGCGCAGATACGCAGTATTTT.

This clonotype was seen at least ten times. V gene TRBV5-4 combines with J gene TRBJ2-6, with 7 bases matching TRBD1. Trimming cost V 3 bases and J 0 bases; bases outside gene matches: 3. Germline CDR1 is SGHNT and CDR2 is YYREEE (reference sequence). There are 16 residues in the CDR3. CDR3 in DNA: TGTGCCAGCAGCTCGGGACAGAACTCTGGGGCCAACGTCCTGACTTTC. It specifies CASSSGQNSGANVLTF.